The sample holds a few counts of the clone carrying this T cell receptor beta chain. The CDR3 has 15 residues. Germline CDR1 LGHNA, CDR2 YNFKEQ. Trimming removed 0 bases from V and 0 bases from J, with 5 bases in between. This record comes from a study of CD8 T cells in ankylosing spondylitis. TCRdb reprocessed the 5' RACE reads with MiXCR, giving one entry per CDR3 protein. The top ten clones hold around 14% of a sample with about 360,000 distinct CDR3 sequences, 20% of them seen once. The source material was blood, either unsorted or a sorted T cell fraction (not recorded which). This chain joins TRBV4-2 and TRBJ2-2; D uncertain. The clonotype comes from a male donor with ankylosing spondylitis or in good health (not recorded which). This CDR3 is CASSQDYANTGELFF. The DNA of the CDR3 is TGTGCCAGCAGCCAAGATTACGCGAACACCGGGGAGCTGTTTTTT.